This TCR beta chain originates from a study of shared clonotypes between healthy human individuals. Study-level points and caveats: Naive CD4 clonotype sharing across several donors was 4% to 5.5%. Generally, estimated richness proved larger in naive subsets than it did in memory subsets.

In the case of this clone: Its antigen remains unknown.

V shed 0 bases, J shed 8 bases, and the junction held 5 bases outside the gene matches. CDR3 size: 15 residues. In germline, CDR1 is SGHRS, CDR2 YFSETQ. The data were produced by immunoSEQ multiplex PCR, yet TCRdb's version contains in-frame clones alone and is incomplete. Among over 2 million clones listed, approximately 90% were seen once. The split of CD4+ cells yielded CD45RA+ naive and CD45RA-negative memory subsets. The specimen was naive CD4+ T cells from PBMCs. Subset: CD45RA+ positively selected. The sequence was collected from a man between 18 and 35 years old in good health. Some clones in this sample may be carry-over from other donors' samples. The rearrangement links TRBV5-1 to TRBJ2-1, with 10 bases identical to TRBD2. The CDR3 loop reads CASSLGASGSDEQFF. Here the CDR3 DNA reads TGCGCCAGCAGCTTGGGTGCTAGCGGGAGCGATGAGCAGTTCTTC.